This TCR beta chain was identified during a study of vaccination and CD4 T cells after COVID-19. As for treatment: roughly 10-day PBMC culture with coronavirus spike peptide pools or control peptides (ViraFEST assay). Investigators obtained the unexposed donor's CD4+ T cells before the COVID-19 pandemic (2011-2018). Comments on this clonotype: What it binds is not known.

Cultured CD4+ T cell DNA underwent sequencing with the Oncomine TCR Beta short-read assay. In this case, cultured CD4+ T cells provided the extracted genomic DNA. TCRdb passed the PCR reads through MiXCR, listing each CDR3 protein once. The sample holds 9,500 or so distinct CDR3 sequences, about 35% seen once. The CDR3 has 13 amino acids. With 5 bases removed from V and 6 bases from J, the gap between germline ends came to 13 bases. Germline V gene sequence: CDR1 MDHEN, CDR2 SYDVKM. The sample comprised CD4+ T cells from blood, cultured in vitro. The source of this sequence is a human donor in good health. The V gene is TRBV28, the J gene TRBJ1-2; tentative D call: TRBD1 (5 bases). CDR3 bases: TGTGCCAGCAGTCAACCACAGGATCATGGCTACACCTTC. Translation: CASSQPQDHGYTF.